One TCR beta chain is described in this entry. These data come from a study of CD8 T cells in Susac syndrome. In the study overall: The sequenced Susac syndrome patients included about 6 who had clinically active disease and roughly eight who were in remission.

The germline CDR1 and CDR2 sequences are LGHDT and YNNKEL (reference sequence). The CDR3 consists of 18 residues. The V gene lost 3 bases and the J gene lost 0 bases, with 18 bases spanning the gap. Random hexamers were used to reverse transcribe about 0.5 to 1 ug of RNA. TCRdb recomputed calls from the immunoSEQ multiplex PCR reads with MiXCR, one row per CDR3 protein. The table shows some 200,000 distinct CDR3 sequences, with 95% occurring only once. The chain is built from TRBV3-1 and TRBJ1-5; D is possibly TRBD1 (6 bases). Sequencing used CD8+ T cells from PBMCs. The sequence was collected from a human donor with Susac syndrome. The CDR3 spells CASSQGRGQLYSNQPQHF. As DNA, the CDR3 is TGTGCCAGCAGCCAGGGTCGAGGACAGCTTTATAGCAATCAGCCCCAGCATTTT.